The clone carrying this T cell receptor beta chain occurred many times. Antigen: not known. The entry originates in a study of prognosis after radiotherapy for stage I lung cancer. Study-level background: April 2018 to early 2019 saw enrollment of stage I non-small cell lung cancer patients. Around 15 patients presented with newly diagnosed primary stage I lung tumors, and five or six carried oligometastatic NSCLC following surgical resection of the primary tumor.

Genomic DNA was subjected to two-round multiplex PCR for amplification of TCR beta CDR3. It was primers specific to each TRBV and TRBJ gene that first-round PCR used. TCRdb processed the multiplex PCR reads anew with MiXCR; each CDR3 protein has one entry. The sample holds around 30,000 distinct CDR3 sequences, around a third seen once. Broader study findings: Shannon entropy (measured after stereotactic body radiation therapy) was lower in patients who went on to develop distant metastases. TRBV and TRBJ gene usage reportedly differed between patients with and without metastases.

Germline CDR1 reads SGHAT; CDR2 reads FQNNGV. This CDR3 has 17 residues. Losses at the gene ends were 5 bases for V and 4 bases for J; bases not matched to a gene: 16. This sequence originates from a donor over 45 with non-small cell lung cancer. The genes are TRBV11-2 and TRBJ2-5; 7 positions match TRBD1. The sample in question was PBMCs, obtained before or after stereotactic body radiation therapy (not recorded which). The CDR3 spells CASSPPGQGVRRETQYF. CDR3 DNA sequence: TGTGCCAGCAGCCCCCCCGGCCAGGGGGTGAGAAGAGAGACCCAGTACTTC.